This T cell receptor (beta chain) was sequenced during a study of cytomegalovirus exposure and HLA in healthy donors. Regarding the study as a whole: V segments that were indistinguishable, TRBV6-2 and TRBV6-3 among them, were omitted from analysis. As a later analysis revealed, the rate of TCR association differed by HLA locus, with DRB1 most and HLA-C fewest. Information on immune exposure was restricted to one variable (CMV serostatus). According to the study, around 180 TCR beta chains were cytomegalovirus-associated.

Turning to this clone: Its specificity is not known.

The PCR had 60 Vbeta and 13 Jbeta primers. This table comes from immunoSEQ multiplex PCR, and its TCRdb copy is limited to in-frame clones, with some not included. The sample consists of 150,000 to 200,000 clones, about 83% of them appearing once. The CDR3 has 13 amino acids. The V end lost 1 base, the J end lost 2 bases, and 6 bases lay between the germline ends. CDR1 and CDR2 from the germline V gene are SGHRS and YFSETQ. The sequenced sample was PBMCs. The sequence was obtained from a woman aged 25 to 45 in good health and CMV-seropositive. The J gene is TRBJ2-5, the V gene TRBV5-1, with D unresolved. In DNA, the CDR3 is TGCGCCAGCAGCTTGTGGCCGCAAGAGACCCAGTACTTC. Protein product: CASSLWPQETQYF.